These T cell receptor beta chains were read from a single sample in a study of blood T cell repertoires in COVID-19. Assay used: immunoSEQ multiplex PCR; TCRdb lists only in-frame clones, some missing. The sample lists 150,000 to 200,000 clones; approximately 81% were seen once. Material for sequencing was peripheral blood. All receptors derive from a woman aged 65 to 85 with COVID-19, enrolled during active disease. CDR3s include the opening cysteine and the closing phenylalanine or tryptophan. The order of the fields is V gene, J gene, clone size, D gene, CDR3 protein, CDR3 DNA. A D gene is named only where the DNA matches it firmly. The listing skips clone size in some rows; elsewhere it reads once, few, many or a size class.

TRBV5-1	TRBJ2-1	.	.	CASSSVQAYNEQFF	TGCGCCAGCAGCTCGGTACAGGCTTACAATGAGCAGTTCTTC
TRBV6-5	TRBJ1-5	.	.	CASRARTGNQPQHF	TGTGCCAGCAGAGCCCGAACAGGGAATCAGCCCCAGCATTTT
TRBV5-5	TRBJ2-1	.	.	CASSLHPSYDNEQFF	TGTGCCAGCAGCCTTCACCCCTCCTACGACAATGAGCAGTTCTTC
TRBV28	TRBJ1-1	.	.	CASPRGGDNTEAFF	TGTGCCAGTCCAAGGGGCGGAGATAACACTGAAGCTTTCTTT
TRBV30	TRBJ2-2	once	TRBD2	CAQELGLAGNTGELFF	TGTGCCCAGGAATTGGGACTAGCGGGGAACACCGGGGAGCTGTTTTTT
TRBV27	TRBJ2-3	.	TRBD1	CASSFRDSRGTDTQYF	TGTGCCAGCAGTTTCCGGGACAGTCGTGGCACAGATACGCAGTATTTT
TRBV12-5	TRBJ1-2	.	.	CASGGQSGTEDGYTF	TGTGCTAGTGGTGGGCAATCCGGGACTGAAGATGGCTACACCTTC
TRBV7-2	TRBJ1-1	.	.	CASSLGGQATEAFF	TGTGCCAGCAGCTTAGGAGGGCAAGCCACTGAAGCTTTCTTT
TRBV27	TRBJ2-1	.	.	CASSSGQFSYNEQFF	TGTGCCAGCAGTTCCGGACAGTTCTCCTACAATGAGCAGTTCTTC
TRBV28	TRBJ1-5	.	TRBD1	CASSLYSGGREPQHF	TGTGCCAGCAGTTTATATTCAGGGGGCCGGGAGCCCCAGCATTTT
TRBV12-5	TRBJ1-1	.	TRBD1	CASGLGTGKAFF	TGTGCTAGTGGTTTGGGGACAGGGAAAGCTTTCTTT
TRBV20-1	TRBJ2-4	.	.	CSARSSHIQYF	TGCAGTGCTAGGAGTAGCCACATTCAGTACTTC
TRBV10-3	TRBJ2-1	.	TRBD2	CAISEASGRGRSYNEQFF	TGTGCCATCAGTGAGGCTAGCGGGAGGGGACGCTCCTACAATGAGCAGTTCTTC
TRBV6-5	TRBJ1-2	.	TRBD1	CASSYTRTGSYGYTF	TGTGCCAGCAGTTACACCAGGACAGGATCCTATGGCTACACCTTC
TRBV5-4	TRBJ2-6	.	TRBD1	CASSSPGQGPGANVLTF	TGTGCCAGCAGCTCCCCGGGACAGGGGCCTGGGGCCAACGTCCTGACTTTC
TRBV7-8	TRBJ1-6	few	TRBD1	CASSSAGQHFDNSPLHF	TGTGCCAGCAGCTCCGCGGGACAGCATTTCGATAATTCACCCCTCCACTTT
TRBV2	TRBJ1-6	.	.	CASSGGGNSPLHF	TGTGCCAGCAGTGGTGGGGGCAATTCACCCCTCCACTTT
TRBV5-6	TRBJ1-2	.	.	CASSLGGRTYGYTF	TGTGCCAGCAGCTTGGGGGGGCGTACCTATGGCTACACCTTC
TRBV18	TRBJ1-1	.	.	CASSPQRDTEAFF	TGTGCCAGCTCACCACAACGGGACACTGAAGCTTTCTTT
TRBV3-1/TRBV3-2	TRBJ2-2	.	.	CASSQVGGNTGELFF	TGTGCCAGCAGCCAAGTTGGCGGGAACACCGGGGAGCTGTTTTTT
TRBV13	TRBJ2-4	.	TRBD2	CASSLGGKAKNIQYF	TGTGCCAGCAGCCTCGGGGGGAAGGCCAAAAACATTCAGTACTTC
TRBV18	TRBJ1-2	.	.	CASSRSGGQGYGYTF	TGTGCCAGCTCACGTTCTGGTGGGCAGGGCTATGGCTACACCTTC
TRBV15	TRBJ1-2	.	.	CATSREWTASNYGYTF	TGTGCCACCAGCAGAGAGTGGACAGCTTCTAACTATGGCTACACCTTC
TRBV15	TRBJ2-3	.	.	CATSRVGTTTDTQYF	TGTGCCACCAGCAGAGTGGGCACGACCACAGATACGCAGTATTTT
TRBV5-4	TRBJ2-5	.	.	CASSSRGAGETQYF	TGTGCCAGCAGCTCCAGGGGGGCCGGGGAGACCCAGTACTTC
TRBV18	TRBJ2-7	.	TRBD2	CASSPGPGLAGGDEQYF	TGTGCCAGCTCACCAGGTCCGGGACTAGCGGGAGGGGACGAGCAGTACTTC
TRBV5-1	TRBJ2-3	.	.	CASSEGGIDTQYF	TGCGCCAGCAGCGAAGGCGGTATAGATACGCAGTATTTT
TRBV6-1	TRBJ2-2	.	TRBD2	CASSGLAGPAPGELFF	TGTGCCAGCAGTGGACTAGCGGGCCCTGCGCCCGGGGAGCTGTTTTTT
TRBV6-5	TRBJ1-1	.	.	CASSPRLSGVAFF	TGTGCCAGCAGTCCGCGATTAAGTGGAGTGGCTTTCTTT
TRBV28	TRBJ1-4	.	.	CASSLRQFNEKLFF	TGTGCCAGCAGTTTACGACAGTTCAATGAAAAACTGTTTTTT
TRBV28	TRBJ2-3	.	TRBD2	CASSLVSSGGNTQYF	TGTGCCAGCAGTTTAGTATCCAGCGGGGGAAATACGCAGTATTTT
TRBV7-2	TRBJ1-5	.	.	CASSLGDSLNQPQHF	TGTGCCAGCAGCTTGGGTGACAGTCTCAATCAGCCCCAGCATTTT
TRBV5-1	TRBJ1-1	few	.	CASSLSFGGSTEAFF	TGCGCCAGCAGCTTATCTTTCGGGGGGAGCACTGAAGCTTTCTTT
TRBV30	TRBJ1-3	.	TRBD1	CAWRPKDRGQGNTIYF	TGTGCCTGGAGGCCTAAAGACAGGGGGCAAGGAAACACCATATATTTT